The 10 T cell receptor beta chains listed next were all sequenced from one sample in a study of T cells in tumors after PD-1 blockade. Generated by immunoSEQ multiplex PCR, the TCRdb table keeps only in-frame clones and is missing some. The table shows some 18,000 clones, with approximately 81% occurring only once. This material consisted of PBMCs, taken after anti-PD-1 therapy. All receptors come from a human donor with advanced basal cell or squamous cell carcinoma (not recorded which).

The chain uses TRBV5-1 and TRBJ2-6, with D perhaps matching TRBD2 (5 bases). The germline CDR1 and CDR2 sequences are SGHRS and YFSETQ. CDR3 length: 17 residues. Trimming shortened V by 0 bases and J by 3 bases, and 13 bases separated the two germline ends. CDR3 region: CASSLGPLANGANVLTF. The DNA for the CDR3 is TGCGCCAGCAGCTTGGGACCATTAGCGAATGGGGCCAACGTCCTGACTTTC.

The chain's CDR3 is CSVEDSPPLLYGYTF. The CDR3, as DNA: TGCAGCGTTGAAGATTCTCCACCGCTCCTCTATGGCTACACCTTC. This chain joins TRBV29-1 and TRBJ1-2; D remains unclear. The V end was cut by 0 bases, the J end by 4 bases, with 15 bases between. CDR1 is SQVTM and CDR2 is ANQGSEA in the germline V gene. The CDR3 totals 15 residues. Full variable domain (outside the CDR3, taken from reference TRBV29-1 and TRBJ1-2): SAVISQKPSRDICQRGTSLTIQCQVDSQVTMMFWYRQQPGQSLTLIATANQGSEATYESGFVIDKFPISRPNLTFSTLTVSNMSPEDSSIYLCSVEDSPPLLYGYTFGSGTRLTVV.

V usage is TRBV3-1 (or the pseudogene TRBV3-2) and J usage is TRBJ1-6; tentative D call: TRBD1 (6 bases). The ends were cut back, 4 bases at V and 9 bases at J, with 13 bases in the middle. CDR1 is LGHDT, CDR2 YNNKEL, per germline (reference sequence). CDR3 length: 14 residues. In nucleotides, the CDR3 is TGTGCCAGCAGCCGCAGGGGCACGGGTTCACCCCTCCACTTT. As protein: CASSRRGTGSPLHF.

The CDR3 sequence is CASSGTYRGGTYEQYF. The DNA of the CDR3 is TGTGCCAGCAGTGGAACGTATAGGGGGGGTACCTACGAGCAGTACTTC. The chain is built from TRBV6-1 and TRBJ2-7; D may be TRBD2 (7 bases). The CDR3 is 16 amino acids. V shed 4 bases and J shed 2 bases, with 18 bases lying between them. Per the germline V gene, CDR1 is MNHNS and CDR2 is SASEGT.

V is TRBV15 and J is TRBJ2-1; 7 bases line up with TRBD2. Germline-derived CDR1 and CDR2 are LNHNV and YYDKDF (reference sequence). V gave up 3 bases and J gave up 4 bases; unmatched junction bases: 6. The CDR3 is 15 residues long. In DNA, the CDR3 is TGTGCCACCAGCAGGCCCTTCGGGGGGTACAATGAGCAGTTCTTC. Encoded protein: CATSRPFGGYNEQFF.

V gene TRBV2 combines with J gene TRBJ1-5; D is possibly TRBD1 (5 bases). The germline V and J ends were trimmed by 7 bases and 5 bases, with 15 bases remaining between them. The CDR3 is made up of 14 amino acids. Germline V gene sequence: CDR1 SNHLY, CDR2 FYNNEI. CDR3 sequence: CASMSGISDQPQHF. The CDR3, as DNA: TGTGCCAGCATGTCAGGGATCTCCGATCAGCCCCAGCATTTT.

This clone came up a few times. The chain employs TRBV10-2 and TRBJ1-1; 10 positions match TRBD1. Germline CDR1 and CDR2: WSHSY and SAAADI. V dropped 8 bases and J dropped 4; count of bases not matched to a gene: 1. The CDR3 extends over 12 amino acids. The CDR3 spells CASGQGGTEAFF. Here the CDR3 DNA reads TGCGCCAGCGGACAGGGGGGCACTGAAGCTTTCTTT.

The gene calls are TRBV18 and TRBJ1-4; D possibly corresponds to TRBD1 (5 bases). CDR1 is KGHSH and CDR2 is LQKENI in the germline V gene. The CDR3 loop spans 15 amino acids. The V end was cut by 1 base, the J end by 4 bases, with 10 bases between. This chain's CDR3 is CASSPLGDVNEKLFF. The CDR3 DNA is TGTGCCAGCTCACCACTTGGGGACGTTAATGAAAAACTGTTTTTT.

The V gene is TRBV10-2, the J gene TRBJ2-7; D is perhaps TRBD1 (6 bases). Germline loops: CDR1 WSHSY, CDR2 SAAADI. V shed 4 bases and J shed 6 bases, with 16 bases lying between them. This CDR3 comprises 14 residues. CDR3 bases: TGCGCCAGCAGTGTGACAGGCTCCTCGGGCGAGCAGTACTTC. This codes for CASSVTGSSGEQYF.

V is TRBV19 and J is TRBJ2-2; TRBD2 agrees at 9 bases. Germline V gene lookup returns CDR1 LNHDA and CDR2 SQIVND (reference sequence). V was pared by 5 bases and J by 1 base, with 5 bases of the junction left unmatched. The CDR3 runs 16 residues. The CDR3 DNA reads as TGTGCCAGTAGTTTCGGAGCGGGGGGGAACACCGGGGAGCTGTTTTTT. It yields the protein CASSFGAGGNTGELFF.